These T cell receptor beta chains were read from a single sample in a study of OX40 agonist ivuxolimab in advanced cancers. Profiled with immunoSEQ multiplex PCR; TCRdb holds only in-frame clones, not every one. The table has about 72,000 clones, approximately 90% seen once; the top ten hold roughly 1%. The sample here was CD4+ or CD8+ T cells sorted from blood, taken in a trial of the OX40 agonist ivuxolimab. These TCRs come from an adult with an advanced solid tumor such as melanoma, head and neck, liver or kidney cancer. CDR3s include the opening cysteine and the closing phenylalanine or tryptophan. A D gene is named only where the DNA matches it firmly. Expanded clones are given a class, and other clones once, few, many or no size at all.

TRBV6-1	.	.	TRBJ1-1	CASSATPNTEAFF	TGTGCCAGCAGTGCCACACCGAACACTGAAGCTTTCTTT
TRBV28	.	.	TRBJ1-2	CASSLSDYGYTF	TGTGCCAGCAGTTTATCGGACTATGGCTACACCTTC
TRBV11-2	.	once	TRBJ2-1	CASSLEGTRYNEQFF	TGTGCCAGCAGCTTAGAAGGGACGCGCTACAATGAGCAGTTCTTC
TRBV4-1	.	.	TRBJ2-5	CASSQGGGRGQETQYF	TGCGCCAGCAGCCAAGGGGGGGGGCGCGGGCAAGAGACCCAGTACTTC
TRBV14	TRBD1	.	TRBJ1-2	CASSQDLLRTGARGYTF	TGTGCCAGCAGCCAAGATCTCCTTCGGACAGGGGCCCGGGGCTACACCTTC
TRBV19	.	.	TRBJ2-2	CASSKVGALGTGELFF	TGTGCCAGTAGTAAGGTGGGGGCGCTGGGAACCGGGGAGCTGTTTTTT
TRBV7-8	.	.	TRBJ2-7	CASSPSSYEQYF	TGTGCCAGCAGCCCTAGCTCCTACGAGCAGTACTTC
TRBV6-6	.	.	TRBJ1-2	CASRSQGPAGNGYTF	TGTGCCAGCAGGTCACAGGGTCCAGCGGGGAATGGCTACACCTTC
TRBV28	.	.	TRBJ1-2	CASRTPAGRLNYGYTF	TGTGCCAGCAGGACCCCGGCTGGGAGGCTCAACTATGGCTACACCTTC
TRBV5-5	TRBD1	.	TRBJ2-5	CASSWADRGWETQYF	TGTGCCAGCAGCTGGGCCGACAGGGGCTGGGAGACCCAGTACTTC
TRBV15	TRBD1	.	TRBJ1-5	CATSRDLRGQTSDQPQHF	TGTGCCACCAGCAGAGATTTGAGGGGGCAGACTTCTGATCAGCCCCAGCATTTT
TRBV7-9	TRBD1	.	TRBJ1-4	CASSPQGADEKLFF	TGTGCCAGCAGTCCACAGGGGGCGGATGAAAAACTGTTTTTT
TRBV6-5	.	.	TRBJ2-7	CASSYRTGLYEQYF	TGTGCCAGCAGTTACCGGACGGGACTCTACGAGCAGTACTTC
TRBV29-1	.	.	TRBJ2-2	CSVDGLRSGELFF	TGCAGCGTTGACGGACTGCGAAGCGGGGAGCTGTTTTTT
TRBV27	TRBD1	.	TRBJ1-1	CATVRRGFSEAFF	TGTGCCACCGTTCGCAGGGGGTTCTCTGAAGCTTTCTTT
TRBV5-5	TRBD1	.	TRBJ2-3	CASSSGQGSLTDTQYF	TGTGCCAGCAGCTCCGGACAGGGTTCCTTGACAGATACGCAGTATTTT
TRBV30	.	.	TRBJ1-3	CAWGYGGDGNTIYF	TGTGCCTGGGGATACGGTGGGGATGGAAACACCATATATTTT
TRBV7-6	TRBD1	.	TRBJ2-5	CASRDRGETQYF	TGTGCCAGCAGAGACAGGGGAGAGACCCAGTACTTC
TRBV6-1	.	.	TRBJ1-5	CASTPDHYQPQHF	TGTGCCAGCACTCCAGACCATTACCAGCCCCAGCATTTT
TRBV7-8	.	.	TRBJ2-5	CASSLDVGGQETQYF	TGTGCCAGCAGCTTAGACGTGGGGGGACAAGAGACCCAGTACTTC
TRBV7-6	TRBD2	.	TRBJ2-1	CASRRLAGYSSYNEQFF	TGTGCCAGCAGACGACTAGCGGGTTACTCATCCTACAATGAGCAGTTCTTC
TRBV10-3	TRBD2	.	TRBJ2-5	CAISQPPGLAGGLETQYF	TGTGCCATCAGCCAACCCCCGGGACTAGCGGGAGGGTTGGAGACCCAGTACTTC
TRBV29-1	TRBD1	.	TRBJ2-1	CSVVRSDRGISEQFF	TGCAGCGTCGTCAGATCGGACAGGGGCATAAGTGAGCAGTTCTTC
TRBV4-3	TRBD1	once	TRBJ1-4	CASSQDRSGTGGEKLFF	TGCGCCAGCAGCCAAGATAGGAGTGGGACAGGGGGTGAAAAACTGTTTTTT
TRBV14	TRBD2	.	TRBJ2-3	CASSQLGAGGRADTQYF	TGTGCCAGCAGCCAACTTGGAGCGGGAGGGAGGGCAGATACGCAGTATTTT
TRBV10-3	.	.	TRBJ2-3	CAISLQASSTDTQYF	TGTGCCATCAGCCTACAGGCCTCCAGCACAGATACGCAGTATTTT
TRBV23-1	.	.	TRBJ1-1	CASSQGPEGRTNTEAFF	TGCGCCAGCAGTCAAGGGCCGGAGGGCAGGACCAACACTGAAGCTTTCTTT
TRBV28	.	.	TRBJ2-1	CASKGHEQFF	TGTGCCAGCAAGGGGCATGAGCAGTTCTTC
TRBV19	TRBD2	.	TRBJ2-7	CASSPSGRTSMSYEQYF	TGTGCCAGTAGTCCTAGCGGGAGAACGAGTATGTCCTACGAGCAGTACTTC
TRBV14	.	.	TRBJ1-6	CASSPLSLGNSPLHF	TGTGCCAGCAGCCCCCTTAGTTTGGGGAATTCACCCCTCCACTTT
TRBV7-6	.	.	TRBJ1-5	CASSLGVGANQPQHF	TGTGCCAGCAGCTTAGGCGTCGGGGCCAATCAGCCCCAGCATTTT
TRBV7-9	.	.	TRBJ1-2	CATAGHLLYGYTF	TGTGCCACCGCAGGACACCTACTCTATGGCTACACCTTC
TRBV5-6	TRBD2	.	TRBJ2-1	CASSLLAGYNEQFF	TGTGCCAGCAGCTTACTAGCGGGGTACAATGAGCAGTTCTTC
TRBV30	.	.	TRBJ1-3	CAWCPDGSGNTIYF	TGTGCCTGGTGCCCCGACGGCTCTGGAAACACCATATATTTT
TRBV2	.	.	TRBJ1-3	CASSERASGNTIYF	TGTGCCAGCAGTGAAAGGGCCTCTGGAAACACCATATATTTT
TRBV6-1	.	.	TRBJ1-5	CASSEAPPDQPQHF	TGTGCCAGCAGTGAAGCCCCCCCCGATCAGCCCCAGCATTTT
TRBV28	TRBD1	.	TRBJ2-5	CASSLSTGLVETQYF	TGTGCCAGCAGTTTATCGACAGGGCTGGTGGAGACCCAGTACTTC
TRBV2	TRBD1	.	TRBJ2-3	CASSELGQGVTDTQYF	TGTGCCAGCAGTGAACTGGGACAGGGAGTCACAGATACGCAGTATTTT
TRBV7-9	TRBD2	.	TRBJ2-5	CASSRTRSGGFQETQYF	TGTGCCAGCAGCCGCACCCGTAGCGGGGGATTTCAAGAGACCCAGTACTTC
TRBV6-1	.	.	TRBJ2-7	CATLPRDIASYEQYF	TGTGCCACCCTACCCCGGGACATAGCTTCCTACGAGCAGTACTTC
TRBV12-5	.	.	TRBJ2-3	CASGPGYGFDTQYF	TGTGCTAGTGGCCCGGGGTACGGGTTTGATACGCAGTATTTT
TRBV5-6	TRBD1	.	TRBJ2-7	CASSLVQGQGANEQYF	TGTGCCAGCAGCTTGGTCCAGGGACAGGGGGCGAACGAGCAGTACTTC
TRBV7-9	TRBD2	.	TRBJ2-7	CATNPSGSYEQYF	TGTGCCACCAACCCTAGCGGCTCCTACGAGCAGTACTTC
TRBV18	.	.	TRBJ2-5	CASSDRPVRETQYF	TGTGCCAGCTCAGACAGGCCTGTCCGAGAGACCCAGTACTTC
TRBV7-2	.	.	TRBJ2-6	CASSLDGGANVLTF	TGTGCCAGCAGCTTAGACGGAGGGGCCAACGTCCTGACTTTC
TRBV5-6	TRBD1	.	TRBJ1-3	CASSFAGGYGNTIYF	TGTGCCAGCAGCTTTGCAGGGGGCTATGGAAACACCATATATTTT
TRBV5-1	.	.	TRBJ2-3	CASSSPSLDADTQYF	TGCGCCAGCAGCTCCCCCTCCCTGGACGCAGATACGCAGTATTTT
TRBV27	TRBD1	.	TRBJ2-7	CASSFGTGDPYEQYF	TGTGCCAGCAGTTTTGGGACAGGGGATCCCTACGAGCAGTACTTC
TRBV30	.	.	TRBJ1-2	CAWSVNAVGAGGYTF	TGTGCCTGGAGTGTAAACGCGGTGGGGGCAGGTGGCTACACCTTC
TRBV9	.	.	TRBJ2-5	CASSVDTASGDGETQYF	TGTGCCAGCAGCGTAGACACTGCGTCGGGAGACGGGGAGACCCAGTACTTC
TRBV28	.	.	TRBJ1-2	CASSLFGLAYGYTF	TGTGCCAGCAGTTTATTCGGGCTGGCGTATGGCTACACCTTC
TRBV6-1	.	.	TRBJ2-3	CAGSREPDTQYF	TGTGCCGGCAGCAGGGAACCAGATACGCAGTATTTT
TRBV11-3	.	.	TRBJ2-5	CASSRERWQTQYF	TGTGCCAGCAGCCGGGAACGTTGGCAGACCCAGTACTTC
TRBV6-5	.	.	TRBJ2-1	CASSYSLVSHNEQFF	TGTGCCAGCAGTTACTCGCTCGTATCGCACAATGAGCAGTTCTTC
TRBV6-1	.	.	TRBJ1-2	CASSEARWQTYGYTF	TGTGCCAGCAGTGAAGCGCGGTGGCAGACCTATGGCTACACCTTC
TRBV18	.	few	TRBJ2-3	CASSPPAGDTQYF	TGTGCCAGCTCACCACCCGCGGGAGATACGCAGTATTTT
TRBV20-1	.	.	TRBJ1-3	CSARVGNTIYF	TGCAGTGCTAGAGTCGGAAACACCATATATTTT
TRBV4-2	.	.	TRBJ1-6	CASSQDLSVGLGRAPLHF	TGTGCCAGCAGCCAAGATCTTTCTGTGGGGCTAGGGAGGGCACCCCTCCACTTT
TRBV19	.	.	TRBJ2-5	CASSTGHLQETQYF	TGTGCCAGTAGTACGGGACATTTACAAGAGACCCAGTACTTC
TRBV4-3	.	.	TRBJ2-1	CASSQELTGNFYNEQFF	TGCGCCAGCAGCCAAGAACTAACAGGGAACTTCTACAATGAGCAGTTCTTC